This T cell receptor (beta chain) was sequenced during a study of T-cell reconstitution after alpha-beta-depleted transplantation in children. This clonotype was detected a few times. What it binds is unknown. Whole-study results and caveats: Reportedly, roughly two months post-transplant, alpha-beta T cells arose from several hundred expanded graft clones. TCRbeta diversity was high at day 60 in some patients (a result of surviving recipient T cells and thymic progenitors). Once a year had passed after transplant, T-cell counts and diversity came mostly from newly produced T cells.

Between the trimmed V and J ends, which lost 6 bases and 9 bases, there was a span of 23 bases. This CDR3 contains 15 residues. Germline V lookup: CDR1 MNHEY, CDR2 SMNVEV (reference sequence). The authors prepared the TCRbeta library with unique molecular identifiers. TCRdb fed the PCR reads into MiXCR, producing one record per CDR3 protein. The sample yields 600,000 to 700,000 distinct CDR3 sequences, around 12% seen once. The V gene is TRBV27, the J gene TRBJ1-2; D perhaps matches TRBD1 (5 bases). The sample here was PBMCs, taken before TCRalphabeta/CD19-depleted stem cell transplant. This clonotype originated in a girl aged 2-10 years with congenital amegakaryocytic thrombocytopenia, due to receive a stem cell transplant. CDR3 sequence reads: CASRTQREGTRSYTF. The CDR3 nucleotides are TGTGCCAGCAGAACCCAAAGGGAGGGGACCCGAAGCTACACCTTC.